Each of the 27 T cell receptor beta chains below was sequenced from the same sample in a study of cytomegalovirus exposure and HLA in healthy donors. The PCR had 60 Vbeta and 13 Jbeta primers. Using immunoSEQ multiplex PCR, the repertoire was profiled, and TCRdb retains in-frame clones only, with some absent. Its table lists some 75,000 clones. The sample comprised PBMCs. These receptor sequences come from a boy aged 5-17 years in good health and CMV-seronegative.

The chain uses TRBV7-8 and TRBJ2-2; possible D gene TRBD1, 5 bases. Trimming pared 0 bases from V and 0 bases from J, leaving 8 bases between. CDR3 length: 16 residues. Germline assignment: CDR1 SGHVS and CDR2 FQNEAQ. The DNA for the CDR3 is TGTGCCAGCAGCTTAGCCACAGGCGCGAACACCGGGGAGCTGTTTTTT. Amino acids: CASSLATGANTGELFF.

V usage is TRBV19 and J usage is TRBJ2-1, with 12 bases identical to TRBD2. The CDR3 length is 16 residues. V lost 5 bases to trimming and J lost 8 bases; unmatched junction nucleotides: 10. Germline V gene data show CDR1 as LNHDA and CDR2 as SQIVND (reference sequence). As DNA, the CDR3 is TGTGCCAGTAGTTTCCCGACTAGCGGGAGAGTGGATGAGCAGTTCTTC. As protein: CASSFPTSGRVDEQFF.

The genes are TRBV11-2 and TRBJ2-1; 9 bases agree with TRBD2. The germline V gene encodes CDR1 SGHAT and CDR2 FQNNGV. Trimming cost V 1 base and J 2 bases; bases outside gene matches: 0. This CDR3 is built from 15 residues. Here the CDR3 DNA reads TGTGCCAGCAGCTTAGGCGGGAGGGCCTACAATGAGCAGTTCTTC. It specifies CASSLGGRAYNEQFF.

The chain is built from TRBV27 and TRBJ2-5; possibly TRBD2 for D (7 bases). Germline CDR1 MNHEY, CDR2 SMNVEV (reference sequence). CDR3 length equals 13 residues. V lost 3 bases and J lost 11, with 16 bases in between. The CDR3 DNA reads TGTGCCAGCAGTTTTCGGGGGGCGAAAGAGCAGTACTTC. Protein sequence: CASSFRGAKEQYF.

The chain uses TRBV29-1 and TRBJ2-3; 8 bases are a match to TRBD1. With V trimmed by 6 bases and J by 10 bases, 12 bases remained unmatched. The CDR3 consists of 13 residues. Germline V lookup: CDR1 SQVTM, CDR2 ANQGSEA. The CDR3 bases are TGCAGCGTAGGACAGGGACTTAGGGGGCCGCAGTATTTT. Its protein is CSVGQGLRGPQYF.

This sequence joins TRBV5-1 and TRBJ1-1; the D is unclear. The CDR3 spans 15 residues. Germline CDR1 reads SGHRS; CDR2 reads YFSETQ. Trimming cost V 3 bases and J 1 base, with 13 bases left between them. DNA of the CDR3: TGCGCCAGCAGCTACTCCCGGGAGCCGAACACTGAAGCTTTCTTT. Its translation: CASSYSREPNTEAFF.

This chain uses TRBV5-6 with TRBJ1-5; 8 nucleotides align to TRBD1. CDR1 is SGHDT and CDR2 is YYEEEE in the germline V gene. V was pared by 1 base and J by 6 bases, with 9 bases of the junction left unmatched. The CDR3 contains 16 residues. The CDR3 loop reads CASSLSSGGLIQPQHF. The CDR3 nucleotides are TGTGCCAGCAGCTTGTCTTCAGGGGGCTTAATTCAGCCCCAGCATTTT.

The V gene is TRBV18, the J gene TRBJ2-7; possibly TRBD2 for D (5 bases). V dropped 0 bases and J dropped 0 bases, with 9 bases sitting between them. Germline loops: CDR1 KGHSH, CDR2 LQKENI. This CDR3 has 15 residues. CDR3 sequence: CASSPPGVGSYEQYF. The CDR3 nucleotides read TGTGCCAGCTCACCACCCGGGGTTGGCTCCTACGAGCAGTACTTC.

The CDR3 loop is CATSTVSSTEAFF. CDR3 sequence (DNA): TGTGCCACCAGCACCGTTAGCAGCACTGAAGCTTTCTTT. The gene calls are TRBV15 and TRBJ1-1; the D is unclear. Germline CDR1 is LNHNV and CDR2 is YYDKDF (reference sequence). The V and J ends lost 4 bases and 4 bases respectively, with 10 bases between them. This CDR3 has 13 residues.

The chain employs TRBV19 and TRBJ2-4; 11 bases line up with TRBD2. Germline loops: CDR1 LNHDA, CDR2 SQIVND (reference sequence). V was pared by 0 bases and J by 0 bases, with 10 bases of the junction left unmatched. This CDR3 comprises 20 residues. Written as DNA, the CDR3 is TGTGCCAGTAGTATAGAGGGACTAGCGGTCGGTACTTCAGCCAAAAACATTCAGTACTTC. Its translation is CASSIEGLAVGTSAKNIQYF.

The chain combines TRBV19 with TRBJ2-3; D is unresolved. The CDR3 has 12 amino acids. Germline CDR1 LNHDA, CDR2 SQIVND (reference sequence). V shed 7 bases and J shed 8 bases, with 13 bases lying between them. The CDR3 sequence: CASKPGGPTQYF. In DNA form, the CDR3 reads TGTGCCAGTAAACCAGGTGGTCCTACGCAGTATTTT. Filled out from reference TRBV19 and TRBJ2-3, the complete variable domain reads DGGITQSPKYLFRKEGQNVTLSCEQNLNHDAMYWYRQDPGQGLRLIYYSQIVNDFQKGDIAEGYSVSREKKESFPLTVTSAQKNPTAFYLCASKPGGPTQYFGPGTRLTVL.

The chain joins TRBV7-9 to TRBJ1-1; 7 nucleotides agree with TRBD1. Losses at the gene ends were 2 bases for V and 0 bases for J; bases not matched to a gene: 6. Germline V gene sequence: CDR1 SEHNR, CDR2 FQNEAQ (reference sequence). CDR3 length: 16 amino acids. The CDR3, as DNA: TGTGCCAGCAGCTTACCCCCAGGGGGTCTGAACACTGAAGCTTTCTTT. This codes for CASSLPPGGLNTEAFF.

The chain combines TRBV5-1 with TRBJ2-7; 8 bases agree with TRBD2. This CDR3 is 15 amino acids long. Germline CDR1 is SGHRS and CDR2 is YFSETQ. V dropped 3 bases and J dropped 2; count of bases not matched to a gene: 7. The CDR3 sequence is CASSWYEAGAYEQYF. The CDR3 region has the DNA TGCGCCAGCAGCTGGTATGAAGCGGGGGCCTACGAGCAGTACTTC.

To note about this clone: One end of the junction is discordant with germline, which a read error may explain. The identical CDR3 is also encoded by other nucleotide sequences in the sample. V and J are TRBV9 and TRBJ2-1, with a tentative D call TRBD2 (6 bases). The CDR3 loop spans 14 amino acids. CDR1 and CDR2 from the germline V gene are SGDLS and YYNGEE. CDR3: CASSVAGSYNEQFF. CDR3 sequence (DNA): TGTGCCAGTAGCGTGGCGGGAAGCTACAATGAGCAGTTCTTC.

The rearrangement uses TRBV29-1 and TRBJ2-2; D may be TRBD2 (5 bases). Germline V gives CDR1 SQVTM, CDR2 ANQGSEA. Trimming left V 4 bases short and J 3 bases short, with 12 bases between. The length of the CDR3 is 14 residues. The CDR3 sequence: CSVVRRPDTGELFF. For the CDR3, the DNA is TGCAGCGTTGTTCGGAGGCCAGACACCGGGGAGCTGTTTTTT.

The V and J genes are TRBV19 and TRBJ2-7; 7 nucleotides match TRBD1. CDR1 is LNHDA, CDR2 SQIVND, per germline (reference sequence). The CDR3 is 16 residues long. The J segment lost 3 bases and the V segment lost 5 bases, leaving 13 bases of the junction unmatched. The CDR3 coding sequence is TGTGCCAGTAGTGAAACGACAGGGAGTTTAGGCTACGAGCAGTACTTC. Translated, it gives CASSETTGSLGYEQYF.

The J gene is TRBJ2-1, the V gene TRBV6-5; D is possibly TRBD1 (5 bases). The CDR3 covers 13 residues. Germline V gene sequence: CDR1 MNHEY, CDR2 SVGAGI. V was clipped by 2 bases and J by 8 bases, with 10 bases between them. CDR3 amino acids: CASSYRSGHEQFF. For the CDR3, the DNA is TGTGCCAGCAGTTACCGGTCAGGGCATGAGCAGTTCTTC.

The rearrangement links TRBV29-1 to TRBJ1-1; D remains unclear. The V and J ends lost 5 bases and 6 bases respectively, with 19 bases between them. CDR3 size: 14 residues. Germline V gene data show CDR1 as SQVTM and CDR2 as ANQGSEA. CDR3 sequence: CSVLRASGGSEAFF. Here the CDR3 DNA reads TGCAGCGTTTTAAGGGCCTCCGGAGGATCTGAAGCTTTCTTT.

This CDR3 reads CASSDPGHSAEAFF. The CDR3 region has the DNA TGTGCCAGCAGTGACCCGGGACATAGTGCTGAAGCTTTCTTT. This chain links TRBV5-6 with TRBJ1-1; D is perhaps TRBD1 (6 bases). The CDR3 loop spans 14 amino acids. CDR1 and CDR2 (germline): SGHDT, YYEEEE. Trimming shortened V by 5 bases and J by 6 bases, and 17 bases separated the two germline ends. Combining the CDR3 with reference TRBV5-6 and TRBJ1-1 gives the whole variable domain DAGVTQSPTHLIKTRGQQVTLRCSPKSGHDTVSWYQQALGQGPQFIFQYYEEEERQRGNFPDRFSGHQFPNYSSELNVNALLLGDSALYLCASSDPGHSAEAFFGQGTRLTVV.

The chain couples TRBV10-3 to TRBJ2-7, with 7 bases lining up with TRBD2. Germline values: CDR1 ENHRY, CDR2 SYGVKD. V gave up 6 bases and J gave up 2 bases; unmatched junction bases: 1. The length of the CDR3 is 12 residues. CDR3 DNA: TGTGCCATCAGGGGGGGGGCCTACGAGCAGTACTTC. This sequence encodes CAIRGGAYEQYF.

This chain links TRBV4-1 with TRBJ2-5; D is perhaps TRBD1 (6 bases). Trimming removed 1 base at V and 1 base at J, with 7 bases between. This CDR3 spans 14 amino acids. Looked up from germline, CDR1 is MGHRA and CDR2 is YSYEKL. The DNA of the CDR3 is TGCGCCAGCAGCCAAGGGACAGCCCAAGAGACCCAGTACTTC. This gives the protein CASSQGTAQETQYF.

CDR3 in DNA: TGCGCCAGCAGCCTCGGGAGGGAGCAGTTCTTC. It is translated as CASSLGREQFF. The chain carries TRBV4-1 and TRBJ2-1; 7 bases are shared with TRBD2. After removal of 4 bases from V and 10 bases from J, the junction contained 1 base not matched to a gene. Germline CDR1 and CDR2: MGHRA and YSYEKL. This CDR3 contains 11 residues.

The rearrangement links TRBV5-5 to TRBJ1-4, with a weak D call TRBD1 (5 bases). The CDR3 is made up of 14 amino acids. Per the germline V gene, CDR1 is SGHKS and CDR2 is YYEKEE (reference sequence). Between the trimmed V and J ends, which lost 5 bases and 4 bases, there was a span of 12 bases. The CDR3 spells CASSPTDGNEKLFF. CDR3 coding DNA: TGTGCCAGCAGTCCGACAGACGGTAATGAAAAACTGTTTTTT.

The rearrangement joins TRBV5-1 to TRBJ2-7; 9 bases agree with TRBD2. CDR1 is SGHRS, CDR2 YFSETQ, per germline. CDR3 length equals 15 residues. Trimming at V came to 4 bases and at J to 3 bases, leaving 8 bases not matched to a gene. CDR3 region: CASSPTGTSSYEQYF. CDR3 coding DNA: TGCGCCAGCAGCCCTACCGGGACTAGCAGCTACGAGCAGTACTTC.

DNA of the CDR3: TGTGCCAGCACCGAAGGGGACAGTTCCTTGGAGCCCCAGCATTTT. Its protein is CASTEGDSSLEPQHF. This chain connects TRBV2 to TRBJ1-5; 7 nucleotides match TRBD1. Germline lookup yields CDR1 SNHLY and CDR2 FYNNEI. Losses at the gene ends were 7 bases for V and 8 bases for J; bases not matched to a gene: 14. The length of the CDR3 is 15 residues.

CDR3 sequence (DNA): TGCGCCAGCAGCTTGGACCGAGGGGGACAAGAGACCCAGTACTTC. This translates into CASSLDRGGQETQYF. V gene TRBV5-1 combines with J gene TRBJ2-5; D perhaps matches TRBD1 (6 bases). V lost 0 bases and J 2 bases, leaving 11 bases between the germline ends. The CDR3 spans 15 residues. CDR1 is SGHRS and CDR2 is YFSETQ in the germline V gene.

The rearrangement links TRBV9 to TRBJ1-3; the match to TRBD1 covers 9 bases. The CDR3 contains 20 residues. Unmatched junction bases numbered 15, after V lost 0 bases and J lost 2 bases. CDR1 and CDR2 (germline): SGDLS, YYNGEE. CDR3 in DNA: TGTGCCAGCAGCGTAGTACCTCGAACCCGGGACAGGGCGACTGGAAACACCATATATTTT. Its protein is CASSVVPRTRDRATGNTIYF.